The 6 T cell receptor beta chains reported below all come from one sample, sequenced in a study of T cell responses to AZD1222 COVID-19 vaccine. The table came from immunoSEQ multiplex PCR; TCRdb's copy has only in-frame clones and leaves some out. Here the sample spans about 120,000 clones, 92% being singletons. The specimen was peripheral blood, collected on day 0 of AZD1222 vaccination. These receptors were collected from an adult in good health.

The chain is built from TRBV18 and TRBJ1-1; D call uncertain. The V and J ends lost 1 base and 1 base respectively, with 10 bases between them. Per germline, CDR1 KGHSH and CDR2 LQKENI. This CDR3 contains 15 residues. The CDR3 region is CASSPRAGENTEAFF. In DNA, the CDR3 is TGTGCCAGCTCACCACGGGCAGGAGAGAACACTGAAGCTTTCTTT.

The chain employs TRBV5-6 and TRBJ1-2; TRBD1 is a possible D gene (6 bases). CDR1 SGHDT and CDR2 YYEEEE come from the germline V gene. V shed 1 base and J shed 2 bases, with 15 bases lying between them. The CDR3 covers 16 residues. DNA for the CDR3: TGTGCCAGCAGCTTGACCTGGACAGCTTCGAACTATGGCTACACCTTC. Residues: CASSLTWTASNYGYTF.

V and J are TRBV12-5 and TRBJ2-1; a weak D match, TRBD1 (6 bases). CDR1 is LGHNT, CDR2 FRNRAP, per germline. CDR3 size: 14 residues. Trimming removed 0 bases from V and 7 bases from J, with 10 bases in between. The CDR3 DNA sequence: TGTGCTAGTGGTTTGGTGGACAGTTGGAATGAGCAGTTCTTC. Residues: CASGLVDSWNEQFF.

The chain uses TRBV10-3 and TRBJ2-3, with D possibly being TRBD1 (6 bases). V was clipped by 10 bases and J by 2 bases, with 16 bases between them. The CDR3 consists of 14 residues. CDR1 is ENHRY and CDR2 is SYGVKD in the germline V gene. CDR3 nucleotides: TGTGCCACATCTAACAGGGAACCCACAGATACGCAGTATTTT. Translated, it gives CATSNREPTDTQYF.

This chain connects TRBV30 to TRBJ1-5, with TRBD1 as a possible D gene (5 bases). V gave up 4 bases and J gave up 5 bases, with 9 bases separating them. CDR3 length equals 12 residues. In germline, CDR1 is GTSNPN, CDR2 SVGIG (reference sequence). Written as DNA, the CDR3 is TGTGCCTGGAACTTGGGGGATCAGCCCCAGCATTTT. This codes for CAWNLGDQPQHF.

This chain joins TRBV7-9 and TRBJ1-5, with 11 bases aligning to TRBD1. The CDR3 is made up of 14 amino acids. With 7 bases clipped from V and 6 bases from J, the junction kept 5 bases outside the gene matches. Germline assignment: CDR1 SEHNR and CDR2 FQNEAQ (reference sequence). CDR3: CASTLGQGVQPQHF. Here the CDR3 DNA reads TGTGCCAGCACCCTGGGACAGGGGGTTCAGCCCCAGCATTTT. Combining the CDR3 with reference TRBV7-9 and TRBJ1-5 gives the whole variable domain DTGVSQNPRHKITKRGQNVTFRCDPISEHNRLYWYRQTLGQGPEFLTYFQNEAQLEKSRLLSDRFSAERPKGSFSTLEIQRTEQGDSAMYLCASTLGQGVQPQHFGDGTRLSIL.